The clone carrying this T cell receptor beta chain appeared once. Antigen: not known. This sample was included in a study of cytomegalovirus exposure and HLA in healthy donors. The study, taken as a whole, reports: The study recorded 160 or so TCR beta chains that were cytomegalovirus-associated. In a later analysis, TCR beta V- and J-gene trimming was associated with a missense DCLRE1C variant. Sequencing artifact likely explains a cluster of highly shared sequence variants.

In the PCR, 60 Vbeta and 13 Jbeta primers were used. TCRdb keeps only in-frame clones here, not all; method: immunoSEQ multiplex PCR. In the table there are about 210,000 clones, 75% to 90% of which are singletons. The length of the CDR3 is 16 residues. CDR1 is SQVTM and CDR2 is ANQGSEA in the germline V gene. Trimming cost V 5 bases and J 8 bases; bases outside gene matches: 13. The chain employs TRBV29-1 and TRBJ2-1, with 12 bases identical to TRBD2. This sequence originates from a woman younger than 45 in good health and CMV-seronegative. Specimen: PBMCs. CDR3 DNA: TGCAGCGTTCGGAGGCTAGCGGGAGGGAATTGGGATGAGCAGTTCTTC. Translation gives CSVRRLAGGNWDEQFF.